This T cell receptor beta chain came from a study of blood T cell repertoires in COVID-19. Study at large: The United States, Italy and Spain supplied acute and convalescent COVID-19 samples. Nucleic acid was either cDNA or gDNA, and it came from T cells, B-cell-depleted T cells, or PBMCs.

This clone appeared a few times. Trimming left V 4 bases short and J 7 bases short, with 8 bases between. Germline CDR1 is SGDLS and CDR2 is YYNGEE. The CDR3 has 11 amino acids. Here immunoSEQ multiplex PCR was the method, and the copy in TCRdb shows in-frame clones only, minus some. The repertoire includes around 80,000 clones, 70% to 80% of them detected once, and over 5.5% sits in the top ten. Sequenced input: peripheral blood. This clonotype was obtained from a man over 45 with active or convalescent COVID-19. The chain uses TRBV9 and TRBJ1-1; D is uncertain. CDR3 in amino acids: CASSPQIEAFF. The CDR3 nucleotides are TGTGCCAGCAGCCCCCAGATTGAAGCTTTCTTT.